The 2 T cell receptor beta chains below were found in one sample sequenced in a study of radiation and T cells in renal cell carcinoma. Sequencing used immunoSEQ multiplex PCR; TCRdb keeps in-frame clones, though not all of them. The sample lists 100,000 to 150,000 clones, 81% occurring once. The time point here: blood 2 weeks post-SBRT. Described treatment: 15 Gy SBRT to primary tumor, nephrectomy 4 weeks later. This material consisted of blood, taken from a patient whose treatment included radiotherapy and nephrectomy. These TCRs come from a man aged 50 to 59 with renal cell carcinoma.

About this clone: Other DNA sequences in this sample translate to the same CDR3. The chain joins TRBV15 to TRBJ1-3, with TRBD1 identical over 9 bases. This CDR3 contains 15 residues. From germline, CDR1 is LNHNV and CDR2 YYDKDF (reference sequence). Trimming at V came to 3 bases and at J to 2 bases, leaving 2 bases not matched to a gene. The CDR3 sequence: CATSRDRGTGNTIYF. The CDR3 bases are TGTGCCACCAGCAGGGACAGGGGAACTGGAAACACCATATATTTT.

V and J are TRBV2 and TRBJ1-4; D might be TRBD1 (5 bases). Germline CDR1 and CDR2: SNHLY and FYNNEI. CDR3 length equals 15 residues. Trimming pared 6 bases from V and 0 bases from J, leaving 11 bases between. The CDR3 DNA reads as TGTGCCAGCAGCAGGGCCCCTGCAACTAATGAAAAACTGTTTTTT. It codes for CASSRAPATNEKLFF.